The source of this T cell receptor beta chain is a study of neurological immune-mediated disorders. Study in general: Multiple sclerosis patients numbered about 35, with around 30 relapsing-remitting and 3 secondary progressive.

TCRdb passed the 5' RACE reads through MiXCR, listing each CDR3 protein once. The data hold roughly 60,000 distinct CDR3 sequences, with approximately 3.7% observed a single time. The V end was cut by 10 bases, the J end by 6 bases, with 25 bases between. CDR1 MNHEY and CDR2 SVGEGT come from the germline V gene. CDR3 length: 15 residues. Sequences were obtained from PBMCs. This TCR was recovered from a woman between 50 and 59 years old with multiple sclerosis. The chain carries TRBV6-2 or TRBV6-3 and TRBJ2-7; D may correspond to TRBD1 or TRBD2 (5 bases each). The chain's CDR3 is CATTIRGQGAGEQYF. The CDR3 coding sequence is TGTGCCACCACTATAAGGGGCCAGGGAGCAGGCGAGCAGTACTTC.